This TCR beta chain was sequenced for a study of Ad26.COV2.S vaccination and SARS-CoV-2 variants (dated by TCRdb to the early 2020s). Notes on the research overall: Donors in the vaccine arm were drawn from COV1001, a phase I-IIa trial of Ad26.COV2.S in healthy adults that was multicentre, randomized, double-blind and placebo-controlled. Dosing of Ad26.COV2.S was intramuscular, at either 5x10^10 or 1x10^11 viral particles, delivered as one shot or as two shots spaced 56 days apart. TCRbeta repertoire sequencing was used to assess the specificity and breadth of SARS-CoV-2-reactive T cell receptors after Ad26.COV2.S vaccination. The TCR-sequenced set comprised approximately 32 samples: some 19 Ad26.COV2.S vaccine recipients, 5 placebo recipients and 8 SARS-CoV-2 convalescent individuals. Trial participants were randomized into five groups of five, in which low-dose or high-dose Ad26.COV2.S was given once or twice, or placebo was given on both occasions. Throughout the experiments and outcome assessment, investigators stayed blinded to trial group allocation.

The CDR3 starts with the cysteine, ends with the phenylalanine, and has 12 residues. Only the CDR3 DNA is retained, 36 bases long and in frame from the first base. Cut back by 8 bases and 6 bases, the V and J ends lie 14 bases apart. CDR1 and CDR2, per the germline V gene (reference sequence), are MNHNY and SVGAGI. A few counts support this clone. Its recognized antigen is unknown. Base qualities were left out, and no much larger clone turns up one base away. In the paper's terms, the treatment or condition label means: around 19 received Ad26.COV2.S at low or high dose, single or two shots; about 5 received placebo; per-sample allocation not given. Repertoires of vaccine and placebo recipients were sequenced from samples collected on day 63 after the first injection. In Cohort 1b, around 23 adults aged 18-55 years were enrolled at a single site in Boston, USA, between 29 July and 7 August 2020. Ad26.COV2.S was a replication-incompetent adenovirus type 26 vector expressing a prefusion-stabilized SARS-CoV-2 spike protein from the original Wuhan strain.

TCRbeta CDR3 regions were sequenced with the immunoSEQ Assay. After extraction, genomic DNA underwent amplification by bias-controlled multiplex PCR, followed by high-throughput sequencing. Turning to the authors' computational methods: To quantify the absolute abundance of every unique TCRbeta CDR3 region, sequences were collapsed and filtered. T cell fraction was estimated by normalizing TCRbeta template counts to usable DNA, which was measured by amplifying reference genes present in all nucleated cells. Repertoire TCRs were annotated as SARS-CoV-2-specific when V gene, CDR3 amino acid sequence and J gene were exactly matched to a known reactive TCR set. The reference SARS-CoV-2 TCR set was obtained from MIRA and was filtered for enrichment in COVID-19-positive ImmuneCODE repertoires, whereby public or cross-reactive TCRs were removed. Drawing on the MIRA antigens, annotated TCRs were analysed further at the level of specific ORF or position within ORF. Breadth was defined as the number of annotated unique rearrangements divided by the total number of unique productive rearrangements, and depth was defined as the summed frequency of the annotated unique rearrangements. Two-sided Wilcoxon rank-sum tests were applied when comparing TCR breadth between groups. The table was pulled from immuneACCESS by TCRdb, which kept in-frame rearrangements only. Such tables lose some clones; where checked, under half of the loss comes from unresolved V genes, and the rest has no known cause. The V and J calls and the clone size are those of that table, but D and trimming were determined from the DNA. The sample data list approximately 480,000 clones, and roughly 89% of these were observed just once. The top ten hold about 13% of the sample.

What the research found in general, with its limitations: The study was not powered to compare responses between vaccine doses or regimens. Comparable non-spike TCR breadth was observed between vaccine and placebo recipients, consistent with only spike being contained in the vaccine. Substantial breadth of spike-specific CD8+ and CD4+ T cell responses was reported after vaccination. It was noted by the authors that total T cell responses may have been underestimated by the TCR breadth and depth analyses. Ad26.COV2.S recipients had higher spike-specific TCR breadth than placebo recipients (P = 0.0014).

The rearranged chain carries TRBV6-6 and TRBJ2-7; no D segment can be confidently identified. The source of this sequence is a person between 18 and 60 years old who received the Ad26.COV2.S COVID-19 vaccine or a placebo. Here the sequenced sample was peripheral blood, taken in a trial of Ad26.COV2.S vaccine versus placebo. For the CDR3, the sequence is CASWALRSEQYF. The DNA reads as follows: TGTGCCAGCTGGGCCCTGAGGAGCGAGCAGTACTTC.